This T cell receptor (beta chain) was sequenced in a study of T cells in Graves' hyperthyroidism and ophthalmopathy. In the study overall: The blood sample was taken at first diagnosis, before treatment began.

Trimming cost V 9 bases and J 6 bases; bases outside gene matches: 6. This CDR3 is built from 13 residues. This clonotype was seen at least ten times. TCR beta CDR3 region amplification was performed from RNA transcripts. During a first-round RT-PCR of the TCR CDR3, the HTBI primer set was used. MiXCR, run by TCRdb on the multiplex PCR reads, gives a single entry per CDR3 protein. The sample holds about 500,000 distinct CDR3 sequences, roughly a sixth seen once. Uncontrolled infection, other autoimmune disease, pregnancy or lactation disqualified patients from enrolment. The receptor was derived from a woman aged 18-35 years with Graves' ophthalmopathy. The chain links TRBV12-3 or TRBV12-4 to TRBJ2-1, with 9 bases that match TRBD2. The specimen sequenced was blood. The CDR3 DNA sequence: TGTGCCAGTTGTGGCGGGGGGGCCAATGAGCAGTTCTTC. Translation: CASCGGGANEQFF.